This T cell receptor beta chain was identified during a study of EBV T-cell therapy then PD-1 blockade in nasopharyngeal carcinoma. Trimming pared 6 bases from V and 2 bases from J, leaving 11 bases between. The germline gives CDR1 ENHRY, CDR2 SYGVKD. This CDR3 comprises 15 residues. The treatment was: AdE1-LMPpoly-expanded autologous EBV-specific T-cell therapy followed by anti-PD-1 nivolumab. Only in-frame clones appear in the TCRdb table, and some are missing; sequencing was by immunoSEQ multiplex PCR. The data contain 22,000 or so clones, under 90% of them singletons. In this sample, this clone turned up a few times. What it recognizes is unknown.

The material was CD8+ T cells from blood, obtained at day -245 from a patient whose treatment included autologous EBV-specific T cells and nivolumab. The chain joins TRBV10-3 to TRBJ1-6; D not resolved. The sequence came from a man aged 35-49 years with nasopharyngeal carcinoma. The CDR3 loop reads CAISEEGTYNSPLHF. The DNA of the CDR3 is TGTGCCATCAGCGAGGAAGGGACCTATAATTCACCCCTCCACTTT.